This is a list of T cell receptor beta chains from one sample in a study of Graves' ophthalmopathy and Graves' hyperthyroidism. Using its own MiXCR run on the multiplex PCR reads, TCRdb lists one record per CDR3 protein. This table has about 370,000 distinct CDR3 sequences, about 18% appearing once. The sample taken for sequencing was peripheral blood. The receptors were gathered from an adult woman with stable Graves' hyperthyroidism. Both conserved end residues are part of each CDR3. Each record gives: clone size, V gene, D gene, J gene, CDR3 protein, CDR3 DNA. The D gene is left open where the match is weak. Clone size, where shown, is once, few, many, or a class for clones that have expanded.

abundance: many
v_gene: TRBV28
d_gene: TRBD2
j_gene: TRBJ2-2
CDR3aa: CASSLDTSGRTGELFF
CDR3nt: TGTGCCAGCAGTTTGGATACTAGCGGGAGGACGGGGGAGCTGTTTTTT

abundance: many
v_gene: TRBV27
d_gene: TRBD1
j_gene: TRBJ1-1
CDR3aa: CASSLSAGGYTEAFF
CDR3nt: TGTGCCAGCAGTTTATCGGCAGGGGGATACACTGAAGCTTTCTTT

abundance: NA
v_gene: TRBV7-2
d_gene: NA
j_gene: TRBJ2-7
CDR3aa: CASSLGDIYEQYF
CDR3nt: TGTGCCAGCAGCTTAGGGGACATCTACGAGCAGTACTTC

abundance: many
v_gene: TRBV6-1
d_gene: TRBD2
j_gene: TRBJ2-7
CDR3aa: CASRGGKGSSGTYEQYF
CDR3nt: TGTGCCAGCAGGGGAGGAAAAGGATCTAGCGGGACCTACGAGCAGTACTTC

abundance: NA
v_gene: TRBV4-1
d_gene: NA
j_gene: TRBJ2-7
CDR3aa: CASSQVIGLGSLRVPSEQYF
CDR3nt: TGCGCCAGCAGCCAAGTAATCGGGCTGGGGTCCCTAAGGGTCCCCTCCGAGCAGTACTTC

abundance: many
v_gene: TRBV6-5
d_gene: TRBD1
j_gene: TRBJ1-1
CDR3aa: CASRATGGEAFF
CDR3nt: TGTGCCAGCAGAGCGACAGGGGGCGAAGCTTTCTTT

abundance: many
v_gene: TRBV7-9
d_gene: NA
j_gene: TRBJ2-7
CDR3aa: CASSSNDGGLSYEQYF
CDR3nt: TGTGCCAGCAGCTCTAATGACGGGGGTCTATCCTACGAGCAGTACTTC

abundance: many
v_gene: TRBV27
d_gene: TRBD1
j_gene: TRBJ2-4
CDR3aa: CASSPGQGAGNIQYF
CDR3nt: TGTGCCAGCAGTCCGGGACAGGGGGCGGGTAACATTCAGTACTTC

abundance: many
v_gene: TRBV4-1
d_gene: NA
j_gene: TRBJ1-1
CDR3aa: CASSPLGPNTEAFF
CDR3nt: TGCGCCAGCAGCCCCTTGGGTCCCAACACTGAAGCTTTCTTT

abundance: many
v_gene: TRBV6-1
d_gene: NA
j_gene: TRBJ1-5
CDR3aa: CASSPPRSEGNQPQHF
CDR3nt: TGTGCCAGCAGCCCACCCAGGTCGGAGGGCAATCAGCCCCAGCATTTT

abundance: many
v_gene: TRBV5-6
d_gene: NA
j_gene: TRBJ1-5
CDR3aa: CASSLGAGVSNQPQHF
CDR3nt: TGTGCCAGCAGCTTGGGAGCGGGCGTTAGCAATCAGCCCCAGCATTTT

abundance: many
v_gene: TRBV7-2
d_gene: NA
j_gene: TRBJ1-1
CDR3aa: CASSLAGGPLSTEAFF
CDR3nt: TGTGCCAGCAGCTTAGCGGGGGGCCCTTTGAGCACTGAAGCTTTCTTT

abundance: NA
v_gene: TRBV7-2
d_gene: NA
j_gene: TRBJ2-2
CDR3aa: CASSLIRQAGELFF
CDR3nt: TGTGCCAGCAGCTTAATCAGACAGGCCGGGGAGCTGTTTTTT

abundance: many
v_gene: TRBV7-9
d_gene: NA
j_gene: TRBJ2-5
CDR3aa: CASSPFSRETQYF
CDR3nt: TGTGCCAGCAGCCCTTTTTCCCGAGAGACCCAGTACTTC

abundance: many
v_gene: TRBV2
d_gene: NA
j_gene: TRBJ1-1
CDR3aa: CASSETGVGTEAFF
CDR3nt: TGTGCCAGCAGTGAGACGGGGGTGGGCACTGAAGCTTTCTTT

abundance: few
v_gene: TRBV28
d_gene: TRBD2
j_gene: TRBJ2-5
CDR3aa: CASLAGAQETQYF
CDR3nt: TGTGCCAGCCTAGCGGGAGCACAAGAGACCCAGTACTTC

abundance: NA
v_gene: TRBV27
d_gene: NA
j_gene: TRBJ1-1
CDR3aa: CASSPTGSWVSDEAFF
CDR3nt: TGTGCCAGCAGCCCCACGGGGAGCTGGGTTTCTGATGAAGCTTTCTTT

abundance: NA
v_gene: TRBV12-5
d_gene: NA
j_gene: TRBJ1-2
CDR3aa: CASSRQVNANYGYTF
CDR3nt: TGTGCTAGTTCCCGCCAGGTTAATGCTAACTATGGCTACACCTTC

abundance: few
v_gene: TRBV3-1
d_gene: NA
j_gene: TRBJ1-3
CDR3aa: CASSRLQGNTIYF
CDR3nt: TGTGCCAGCAGCCGGTTACAGGGAAACACCATATATTTT

abundance: many
v_gene: TRBV6-1
d_gene: NA
j_gene: TRBJ2-7
CDR3aa: CASSALRGSVYEQYF
CDR3nt: TGTGCCAGCAGTGCGCTGAGGGGGTCGGTGTACGAGCAGTACTTC

abundance: NA
v_gene: TRBV12-3/TRBV12-4
d_gene: NA
j_gene: TRBJ2-5
CDR3aa: CASSLGRGWETQYF
CDR3nt: TGTGCCAGCAGTTTAGGCAGGGGCTGGGAGACCCAGTACTTC

abundance: many
v_gene: TRBV30
d_gene: NA
j_gene: TRBJ2-5
CDR3aa: CAWRGSSARQRTQYF
CDR3nt: TGTGCCTGGAGAGGGTCTAGCGCGCGCCAGCGGACCCAGTACTTC

abundance: many
v_gene: TRBV25-1
d_gene: NA
j_gene: TRBJ2-2
CDR3aa: CASSARTPRGGELFF
CDR3nt: TGTGCCAGCAGTGCCAGGACTCCGAGGGGCGGGGAGCTGTTTTTT

abundance: many
v_gene: TRBV6-6
d_gene: TRBD1
j_gene: TRBJ2-7
CDR3aa: CASSIPGGYEQYF
CDR3nt: TGTGCCAGCAGCATCCCAGGGGGCTACGAGCAGTACTTC

abundance: NA
v_gene: TRBV6-5
d_gene: NA
j_gene: TRBJ2-6
CDR3aa: CASSYSGGANVLTF
CDR3nt: TGTGCCAGCAGTTACTCAGGTGGGGCCAACGTCCTGACTTTC

abundance: many
v_gene: TRBV7-9
d_gene: TRBD1
j_gene: TRBJ1-2
CDR3aa: CASSLDRGGRYGYTF
CDR3nt: TGTGCCAGCAGTTTAGACAGGGGAGGAAGGTATGGCTACACCTTC

abundance: many
v_gene: TRBV20-1
d_gene: TRBD2
j_gene: TRBJ2-5
CDR3aa: CSARLAGGRGQETQYF
CDR3nt: TGCAGTGCTAGACTAGCGGGAGGTCGGGGCCAAGAGACCCAGTACTTC

abundance: many
v_gene: TRBV7-8
d_gene: NA
j_gene: TRBJ1-5
CDR3aa: CASSHGGRINQPQHF
CDR3nt: TGTGCCAGCAGCCATGGTGGACGAATCAATCAGCCCCAGCATTTT

abundance: many
v_gene: TRBV19
d_gene: NA
j_gene: TRBJ2-7
CDR3aa: CASSPGTEPLGEQYF
CDR3nt: TGTGCCAGCTCCCCCGGGACGGAGCCCTTAGGCGAGCAGTACTTC